The 17 T cell receptor beta chains reported below all come from one sample, sequenced in a study of radiotherapy plus CTLA-4 blockade in lung cancer. Assay used: immunoSEQ multiplex PCR; TCRdb lists only in-frame clones, some missing. The table has approximately 41,000 clones, around 75% seen once. Source: peripheral blood, taken from a patient treated with radiotherapy plus ipilimumab. These receptors were collected from a human donor with non-small cell lung cancer who had stable disease on radiotherapy plus ipilimumab.

The chain couples TRBV11-3 to TRBJ1-1, with D perhaps matching TRBD1 (5 bases). The CDR3 length is 15 residues. Trimming stripped 1 base from V and 2 bases from J, with 11 bases between. CDR1 SGHNT and CDR2 YENEEA come from the germline V gene. Here the CDR3 DNA reads TGTGCCAGCAGCTTAGGGTACGGGACTAACACTGAAGCTTTCTTT. Translated: CASSLGYGTNTEAFF.

The chain is built from TRBV5-1 and TRBJ2-3; 10 bases are a match to TRBD1. Germline CDR1 reads SGHRS; CDR2 reads YFSETQ. This CDR3 is 15 amino acids long. Trimming at V came to 4 bases and at J to 4 bases, leaving 6 bases not matched to a gene. In DNA, the CDR3 is TGCGCCAGCAGCCTGGGACAGGGGAAATCAGATACGCAGTATTTT. Translated, it gives CASSLGQGKSDTQYF.

The gene calls are TRBV6-5 and TRBJ1-2, with D possibly matching TRBD1 (5 bases). CDR1 and CDR2 from the germline V gene are MNHEY and SVGAGI. The CDR3 is 14 amino acids. The V end was cut by 5 bases, the J end by 7 bases, with 17 bases between. DNA of the CDR3: TGTGCCAGCAGTCCCAACAGGATCCAGAGTGGCTACACCTTC. Protein: CASSPNRIQSGYTF.

This chain links TRBV10-2 with TRBJ1-6, with a weak D call TRBD1 (6 bases). This CDR3 has 13 amino acids. Trimming removed 7 bases at V and 11 bases at J, with 15 bases between. From germline, CDR1 is WSHSY and CDR2 SAAADI. The DNA of the CDR3 is TGCGCCAGCACCAGACAGGCGCAGACACCCCTCCACTTT. Protein: CASTRQAQTPLHF.

This chain connects TRBV2 to TRBJ1-3; 7 bases match TRBD1. CDR3 length: 17 amino acids. Germline assignment: CDR1 SNHLY and CDR2 FYNNEI. V shed 4 bases and J 0 bases; nucleotides not matched to a gene: 9. The DNA of the CDR3 is TGTGCCAGCAGTGGGGGGGACAGTTTTCACTCTGGAAACACCATATATTTT. As protein: CASSGGDSFHSGNTIYF.

The rearrangement joins TRBV7-9 to TRBJ2-7; D is undetermined. V lost 3 bases and J lost 3, with 3 bases in between. CDR3 length: 11 residues. Germline CDR1 SEHNR, CDR2 FQNEAQ (reference sequence). The CDR3 region is CASSFLYEQYF. The CDR3 nucleotides are TGTGCCAGCAGCTTTCTCTACGAGCAGTACTTC. The whole variable domain, remainder taken from reference TRBV7-9 and TRBJ2-7, is DTGVSQNPRHKITKRGQNVTFRCDPISEHNRLYWYRQTLGQGPEFLTYFQNEAQLEKSRLLSDRFSAERPKGSFSTLEIQRTEQGDSAMYLCASSFLYEQYFGPGTRLTVT.

The chain couples TRBV30 to TRBJ1-6; unclear D gene. Per germline, CDR1 GTSNPN and CDR2 SVGIG (reference sequence). Trimming took 5 bases from V and 9 from J, leaving 8 bases between them. CDR3 length: 11 residues. The CDR3 is CAWESGSPLHF. Written as DNA, the CDR3 is TGTGCCTGGGAAAGCGGTTCACCCCTCCACTTT.

This clone is medium-sized. The chain is built from TRBV4-3 and TRBJ2-1, with unresolved D. V was shortened by 1 base and J by 8 bases, with 15 bases between the two germline ends. CDR1 LGHNA and CDR2 YSLEER come from the germline V gene. The length of the CDR3 is 15 residues. The CDR3 region is CASSQGGESWDEQFF. The CDR3 coding sequence is TGCGCCAGCAGCCAAGGAGGAGAGTCTTGGGATGAGCAGTTCTTC.

The chain recombines TRBV29-1 with TRBJ1-2; 7 bases align to TRBD1. V lost 7 bases to trimming and J lost 12 bases; unmatched junction nucleotides: 8. Germline V gene sequence: CDR1 SQVTM, CDR2 ANQGSEA. The CDR3 sequence is 10 residues long. In nucleotides, the CDR3 is TGCAGCGGTCTTAAGGACAGGCACACCTTC. Its protein is CSGLKDRHTF.

The chain uses TRBV5-6 and TRBJ2-2, with TRBD2 identical over 10 bases. CDR1 and CDR2 (germline): SGHDT, YYEEEE. The CDR3 has 16 amino acids. V lost 3 bases and J lost 5; bases outside the gene matches: 7. CDR3: CASSSLAGAGTGELFF. In nucleotides, the CDR3 is TGTGCCAGCAGCTCCCTAGCGGGAGCGGGTACCGGGGAGCTGTTTTTT. Using reference TRBV5-6 and TRBJ2-2 for the parts outside the CDR3, the full variable domain is DAGVTQSPTHLIKTRGQQVTLRCSPKSGHDTVSWYQQALGQGPQFIFQYYEEEERQRGNFPDRFSGHQFPNYSSELNVNALLLGDSALYLCASSSLAGAGTGELFFGEGSRLTVL.

This clone was detected once. The V call is TRBV18, the J call TRBJ2-4, with 9 bases lining up with TRBD1. The J segment lost 1 base and the V segment lost 2 bases, leaving 12 bases of the junction unmatched. The CDR3 sequence is 19 residues long. The germline V gene has CDR1 KGHSH and CDR2 LQKENI. CDR3 residues: CASSPRGQGVFEAKNIQYF. Written as DNA, the CDR3 is TGTGCCAGCTCACCAAGGGGACAGGGCGTGTTCGAGGCCAAAAACATTCAGTACTTC.

The V gene is TRBV28, the J gene TRBJ1-5; 8 bases match TRBD1. The CDR3 totals 21 residues. The germline CDR1 and CDR2 sequences are MDHEN and SYDVKM. The ends lost 2 bases at V and 0 bases at J; junction bases unmatched: 18. The chain's CDR3 is CASSLRASLDRARYSNQPQHF. The DNA of the CDR3 is TGTGCCAGCAGTTTAAGGGCGAGTTTGGACAGGGCCCGCTATAGCAATCAGCCCCAGCATTTT.

This chain uses TRBV10-3 with TRBJ1-5, with TRBD1 as a possible D gene (5 bases). The CDR3 runs to 12 residues. Trimming left V 10 bases short and J 5 bases short, with 12 bases between. Per germline, CDR1 ENHRY and CDR2 SYGVKD. The CDR3 DNA reads as TGTGCCACCAGGGACTCTGATCAGCCCCAGCATTTT. It translates to CATRDSDQPQHF.

The chain joins TRBV2 to TRBJ2-7, with 12 positions matching TRBD2. The CDR3 consists of 15 residues. Germline CDR1 SNHLY, CDR2 FYNNEI. The ends lost 6 bases at V and 1 base at J; junction bases unmatched: 4. In nucleotides, the CDR3 is TGTGCCAGCAGAGCAACTAGCGGGGGGTCCTACGAGCAGTACTTC. Its protein product is CASRATSGGSYEQYF.

The genes are TRBV5-6 and TRBJ1-2, with D unresolved. Between the trimmed V and J ends, which lost 2 bases and 4 bases, there was a span of 3 bases. CDR3 size: 11 residues. The germline V gene encodes CDR1 SGHDT and CDR2 YYEEEE. The CDR3 is CASSFIYGYTF. The CDR3 DNA follows: TGTGCCAGCAGCTTTATCTATGGCTACACCTTC.

This chain links TRBV6-5 with TRBJ1-6; maybe TRBD1 (5 bases). Germline V lookup: CDR1 MNHEY, CDR2 SVGAGI. CDR3 size: 15 residues. V lost 8 bases and J lost 9, with 20 bases in between. The DNA for the CDR3 is TGTGCCAGCCGCCGGGAGTGGGGGAGCGGTTCACCCCTCCACTTT. Translation gives CASRREWGSGSPLHF.

This clone came up a few times. V usage is TRBV7-9 and J usage is TRBJ1-1; 9 bases line up with TRBD1. The CDR3 sequence is 13 residues long. CDR1 and CDR2 from the germline V gene are SEHNR and FQNEAQ (reference sequence). V shed 6 bases and J 6 bases; nucleotides not matched to a gene: 5. CDR3 sequence: CASRDRGSAEAFF. The CDR3 DNA reads as TGTGCCAGCAGGGACAGGGGCAGCGCTGAAGCTTTCTTT.